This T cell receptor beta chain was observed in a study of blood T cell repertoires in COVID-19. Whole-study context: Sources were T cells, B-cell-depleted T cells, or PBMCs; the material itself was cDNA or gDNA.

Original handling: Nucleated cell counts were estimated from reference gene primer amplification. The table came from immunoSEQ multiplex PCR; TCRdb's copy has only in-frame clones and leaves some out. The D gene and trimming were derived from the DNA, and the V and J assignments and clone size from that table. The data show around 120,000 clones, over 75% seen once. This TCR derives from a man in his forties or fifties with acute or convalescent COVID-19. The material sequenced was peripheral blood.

The CDR3 loop reads CASSSGLAGRDEQFF. In DNA, the CDR3 is TGTGCCAGCAGCTCTGGACTAGCGGGGAGGGATGAGCAGTTCTTC. The chain carries TRBV7-3 and TRBJ2-1; 12 bases agree with TRBD2. This CDR3 is 15 amino acids long. The germline V gene encodes CDR1 SGHTA and CDR2 FQGTGA. The V segment lost 4 bases and the J segment 8 bases; nucleotides outside the gene matches: 6. Full variable domain (outside the CDR3, taken from reference TRBV7-3 and TRBJ2-1): GAGVSQTPSNKVTEKGKYVELRCDPISGHTALYWYRQSLGQGPEFLIYFQGTGAADDSGLPNDRFFAVRPEGSVSTLKIQRTERGDSAVYLCASSSGLAGRDEQFFGPGTRLTVL.